A selection of T cell receptor beta chains follows, all from one sample in a study of HIV-infected patients and healthy controls. TCRdb analysed the 5' RACE reads with MiXCR anew, one entry per CDR3 protein. The table has approximately 10,000 distinct CDR3 sequences, more than 9% seen once. Source: blood, taken before antiretroviral therapy. These receptors all stem from an adult with HIV infection. Each CDR3 is given with its conserved first and last residue. The D gene is left open where the match is weak. Clone size is stated in some rows and not others, as once, few, many or a class when expanded.

clone_size: many
d_call: TRBD2
j_call: TRBJ2-1
v_call: TRBV13
cdr3_nt: TGTGCCAGCAGCTTAGCGACTAGCGGGAGTTCCGGGTGGAATGAGCAGTTCTTC
cdr3_aa: CASSLATSGSSGWNEQFF

clone_size: many
d_call: -
j_call: TRBJ2-7
v_call: TRBV29-1
cdr3_nt: TGCAGCGTTGAAGTTTCCAGGGGTGCCTACGAGCAGTACTTC
cdr3_aa: CSVEVSRGAYEQYF

clone_size: many
d_call: TRBD1
j_call: TRBJ1-5
v_call: TRBV19
cdr3_nt: TGTGCCGTAAGGGACAGCGGACGTGGCAATCAGCCCCAGCATTTT
cdr3_aa: CAVRDSGRGNQPQHF

clone_size: many
d_call: -
j_call: TRBJ2-1
v_call: TRBV7-6
cdr3_nt: TGTGCCAGCAGCTTAGCTTTGCGGGGTGAGCAGTTCTTC
cdr3_aa: CASSLALRGEQFF

clone_size: many
d_call: -
j_call: TRBJ2-2
v_call: TRBV7-8
cdr3_nt: TGTGCCAGCAGCTTAACTAACACCGGGGAGCTGTTTTTT
cdr3_aa: CASSLTNTGELFF

clone_size: many
d_call: TRBD1
j_call: TRBJ2-1
v_call: TRBV7-9
cdr3_nt: TGTGCCAGCAGTCCCAGGACAGGCCTCACCATGTTAGTGCAGTTCTTC
cdr3_aa: CASSPRTGLTMLVQFF

clone_size: -
d_call: TRBD1
j_call: TRBJ1-1
v_call: TRBV6-2/TRBV6-3
cdr3_nt: TGTGCCAGCATTCGACAGGGATGGCACACTGAAGCTTTCTTT
cdr3_aa: CASIRQGWHTEAFF

clone_size: many
d_call: -
j_call: TRBJ2-7
v_call: TRBV12-3/TRBV12-4
cdr3_nt: TGTGCCAGCAGGCCCGAGGGACTCCCCTACGAGCAGTACTTC
cdr3_aa: CASRPEGLPYEQYF

clone_size: -
d_call: TRBD2
j_call: TRBJ2-4
v_call: TRBV5-1
cdr3_nt: TGCGCCAGCAGCTCCGGGACTAGCGGGGGGGCTTCGGAAATTCAGTACTTC
cdr3_aa: CASSSGTSGGASEIQYF

clone_size: many
d_call: -
j_call: TRBJ2-2
v_call: TRBV12-3/TRBV12-4
cdr3_nt: TGTGCCACGGGGAACACCGGGGAGCTGTTTTTT
cdr3_aa: CATGNTGELFF

clone_size: -
d_call: -
j_call: TRBJ2-7
v_call: TRBV5-1
cdr3_nt: TGCGCCAGCAGCTTGGACCCGGCGGGGTACGGCGAGCAGTACTTC
cdr3_aa: CASSLDPAGYGEQYF

clone_size: few
d_call: TRBD2
j_call: TRBJ2-1
v_call: TRBV27
cdr3_nt: TGTGCCAGCCCCCCTGAGAGCGGGAGGGCTAATGAGCAGTTCTTC
cdr3_aa: CASPPESGRANEQFF

clone_size: many
d_call: -
j_call: TRBJ1-5
v_call: TRBV6-6
cdr3_nt: TGTGCCAGCAGTTACCCCTCAGCAGGGGGCAATCAGCCCCAGCATTTT
cdr3_aa: CASSYPSAGGNQPQHF

clone_size: many
d_call: -
j_call: TRBJ2-1
v_call: TRBV7-2
cdr3_nt: TGTGCCAGCAGCCGTAACGGGCGGCAGATCTACAATGAGCAGTTCTTC
cdr3_aa: CASSRNGRQIYNEQFF

clone_size: -
d_call: TRBD2
j_call: TRBJ2-1
v_call: TRBV7-9
cdr3_nt: TGTGCCAGCAGCGGTGGGCGGGAGCCCCCCTACAATGAGCAGTTCTTC
cdr3_aa: CASSGGREPPYNEQFF

clone_size: many
d_call: -
j_call: TRBJ2-5
v_call: TRBV4-1
cdr3_nt: TGCGCCAGCAGCCCTATATTCCAAGAGACCCAGTACTTC
cdr3_aa: CASSPIFQETQYF

clone_size: -
d_call: TRBD1
j_call: TRBJ2-7
v_call: TRBV9
cdr3_nt: TGTGCCAGCAGCGTAGGTGGACAGGGAACCTACGAGCAGTACTTC
cdr3_aa: CASSVGGQGTYEQYF

clone_size: many
d_call: -
j_call: TRBJ2-2
v_call: TRBV5-1
cdr3_nt: TGCGCCAGCAGCTCCAAGTCGGGACCCTCGGAGCTGTTTTTT
cdr3_aa: CASSSKSGPSELFF

clone_size: many
d_call: -
j_call: TRBJ2-1
v_call: TRBV9
cdr3_nt: TGTGCCAGCAGCGTTCTTGGGAGCTCCTACAATGAGCAGTTCTTC
cdr3_aa: CASSVLGSSYNEQFF

clone_size: few
d_call: -
j_call: TRBJ1-5
v_call: TRBV12-3/TRBV12-4
cdr3_nt: TGTGCCAGCAGTGGCAAAGGTTTTAGCAATCAGCCCCAGCATTTT
cdr3_aa: CASSGKGFSNQPQHF

clone_size: many
d_call: TRBD1
j_call: TRBJ2-7
v_call: TRBV18
cdr3_nt: TGTGCCAGCTCAATCGGACAGGGGCGGAACGAGCAGTACTTC
cdr3_aa: CASSIGQGRNEQYF

clone_size: many
d_call: -
j_call: TRBJ2-7
v_call: TRBV20-1
cdr3_nt: TGCAGTGCTGCCGCAATAGACAGGGGGCGATTGCTAGCGGGAATTCAGCAGTACTTC
cdr3_aa: CSAAAIDRGRLLAGIQQYF

clone_size: -
d_call: -
j_call: TRBJ1-1
v_call: TRBV10-3
cdr3_nt: TGTGCCATCAGTGAAGGCAGGGACTTGAACACTGAAGCTTTCTTT
cdr3_aa: CAISEGRDLNTEAFF

clone_size: few
d_call: TRBD1
j_call: TRBJ2-3
v_call: TRBV6-4
cdr3_nt: TGTGCCAGCAGCACAGGGGCGGGCACAGATACGCAGTATTTT
cdr3_aa: CASSTGAGTDTQYF

clone_size: many
d_call: -
j_call: TRBJ2-1
v_call: TRBV7-9
cdr3_nt: TGTGCCAGCAGCTTAGACTACAATGAGCAGTTCTTC
cdr3_aa: CASSLDYNEQFF

clone_size: many
d_call: TRBD2
j_call: TRBJ2-3
v_call: TRBV9
cdr3_nt: TGTGCCAGCAGCGTAGCAGCGGGAGCGGTCCCAGATACGCAGTATTTT
cdr3_aa: CASSVAAGAVPDTQYF

clone_size: many
d_call: -
j_call: TRBJ2-7
v_call: TRBV29-1
cdr3_nt: TGCAGCGTTGATGACAGTACCTACGAGCAGTACTTC
cdr3_aa: CSVDDSTYEQYF

clone_size: many
d_call: -
j_call: TRBJ1-4
v_call: TRBV29-1
cdr3_nt: TGCAGCGTTGAAGATTGGACATCTGAAAAACTGTTTTTT
cdr3_aa: CSVEDWTSEKLFF

clone_size: many
d_call: TRBD2
j_call: TRBJ2-1
v_call: TRBV6-2/TRBV6-3
cdr3_nt: TGTGCCAGCAGCTATGGACTAGCGGGGGGTCAGGGGTCCTACAATGAGCAGTTCTTC
cdr3_aa: CASSYGLAGGQGSYNEQFF

clone_size: many
d_call: TRBD2
j_call: TRBJ2-3
v_call: TRBV7-2
cdr3_nt: TGTGCCAGCAGCCCCGGGACTAGCGGGAGCGGCGGCACAGATACGCAGTATTTT
cdr3_aa: CASSPGTSGSGGTDTQYF

clone_size: few
d_call: TRBD1
j_call: TRBJ2-1
v_call: TRBV3-1
cdr3_nt: TGTGCCAGCAGCCAAGCCGGGACAGGCTACAATGAGCAGTTCTTC
cdr3_aa: CASSQAGTGYNEQFF

clone_size: many
d_call: -
j_call: TRBJ2-4
v_call: TRBV2
cdr3_nt: TGTGCCAGCGGACACTATGGGGTTCGAGACCCAATTCAGTACTTC
cdr3_aa: CASGHYGVRDPIQYF

clone_size: many
d_call: -
j_call: TRBJ2-1
v_call: TRBV9
cdr3_nt: TGTGCCAGCTCGGTTGCGAGCTCCTACAATGAGCAGTTCTTC
cdr3_aa: CASSVASSYNEQFF

clone_size: few
d_call: -
j_call: TRBJ2-5
v_call: TRBV7-9
cdr3_nt: TGTGCCAGCAGCTTAGTGCAGGGCCCCCAAGAGACCCAGTACTTC
cdr3_aa: CASSLVQGPQETQYF

clone_size: -
d_call: -
j_call: TRBJ2-3
v_call: TRBV20-1
cdr3_nt: TGCAGTGCTAGAGTGCCCGATACAGATACGCAGTATTTT
cdr3_aa: CSARVPDTDTQYF

clone_size: many
d_call: TRBD1
j_call: TRBJ1-2
v_call: TRBV28
cdr3_nt: TGTGCCAGCATCCCGGCAACCGGGACAGAATCCTATGGCTACACCTTC
cdr3_aa: CASIPATGTESYGYTF

clone_size: many
d_call: -
j_call: TRBJ1-4
v_call: TRBV7-9
cdr3_nt: TGTGCCAGCAGCGGAAGGAGGGCATTGAATGAAAAACTGTTTTTT
cdr3_aa: CASSGRRALNEKLFF

clone_size: many
d_call: -
j_call: TRBJ2-2
v_call: TRBV19
cdr3_nt: TGTGCCAGTAGTATAGGGGGAGGGGGCCACACCGGGGAGCTGTTTTTT
cdr3_aa: CASSIGGGGHTGELFF

clone_size: many
d_call: TRBD2
j_call: TRBJ2-1
v_call: TRBV5-5
cdr3_nt: TGTGCCAGCAGCTTGGACGGGAGGGTTGGGAATGAGCAGTTCTTC
cdr3_aa: CASSLDGRVGNEQFF

clone_size: once
d_call: TRBD2
j_call: TRBJ2-7
v_call: TRBV7-2
cdr3_nt: TGTGCCAGCAGCCCAAATCCGGGGGGCTACGAGCAGTACTTC
cdr3_aa: CASSPNPGGYEQYF

clone_size: many
d_call: -
j_call: TRBJ1-5
v_call: TRBV6-2/TRBV6-3
cdr3_nt: TGTGCCAGCAGTTACTCGAAGGGCAGGGTTGAGGGCAATCAGCCCCAGCATTTT
cdr3_aa: CASSYSKGRVEGNQPQHF

clone_size: many
d_call: TRBD1
j_call: TRBJ2-2
v_call: TRBV12-3/TRBV12-4
cdr3_nt: TGTGCCAGCAGGGGACAGGGGGCGACCGGGGAGCTGTTTTTT
cdr3_aa: CASRGQGATGELFF

clone_size: -
d_call: -
j_call: TRBJ1-2
v_call: TRBV18
cdr3_nt: TGTGCCAGCTCACCCACCTCTAACTATGGCTACACCTTC
cdr3_aa: CASSPTSNYGYTF

clone_size: -
d_call: -
j_call: TRBJ2-3
v_call: TRBV29-1
cdr3_nt: TGCAGCGTGGGGAGGACGGGAGGCACAGATACGCAGTATTTT
cdr3_aa: CSVGRTGGTDTQYF

clone_size: -
d_call: TRBD1
j_call: TRBJ1-1
v_call: TRBV10-3
cdr3_nt: TGTGCCACGACCCCCGGGACAGGGCCGAACACTGAAGCTTTCTTT
cdr3_aa: CATTPGTGPNTEAFF

clone_size: medium-sized
d_call: -
j_call: TRBJ1-1
v_call: TRBV2
cdr3_nt: TGTGCCAGCAGTACCGTCCAGGGCGCGAACACTGAAGCTTTCTTT
cdr3_aa: CASSTVQGANTEAFF

clone_size: many
d_call: TRBD2
j_call: TRBJ2-7
v_call: TRBV7-2
cdr3_nt: TGTGCCAGCAGCTTATCCCGGGAGGCATCCCTCGAGCAGTACTTC
cdr3_aa: CASSLSREASLEQYF

clone_size: -
d_call: -
j_call: TRBJ2-1
v_call: TRBV24-1
cdr3_nt: TGTGCCACCAGTGAGTTCAAGCGCAATGAGCAGTTCTTC
cdr3_aa: CATSEFKRNEQFF

clone_size: many
d_call: -
j_call: TRBJ1-1
v_call: TRBV29-1
cdr3_nt: TGCAGCGTTGTCAGTGGCCTGAATACTGAAGCTTTCTTT
cdr3_aa: CSVVSGLNTEAFF

clone_size: many
d_call: -
j_call: TRBJ2-7
v_call: TRBV28
cdr3_nt: TGTGCCAGCAGTCAAATTTCAGGGTCCAGCTACGAGCAGTACTTC
cdr3_aa: CASSQISGSSYEQYF

clone_size: many
d_call: -
j_call: TRBJ1-1
v_call: TRBV28
cdr3_nt: TGTGCCAGCAGTTTATACGAGGTGCTCACTGAAGCTTTCTTT
cdr3_aa: CASSLYEVLTEAFF

clone_size: many
d_call: TRBD2
j_call: TRBJ2-3
v_call: TRBV5-1
cdr3_nt: TGCGCCAGCAGCTCCCTCAACGGGGGGACCTTCACAGATACGCAGTATTTT
cdr3_aa: CASSSLNGGTFTDTQYF

clone_size: -
d_call: -
j_call: TRBJ2-1
v_call: TRBV6-2/TRBV6-3
cdr3_nt: TGTGCCAGTACGGAATCGGGTTTTTTCTCCAATGAGCAGTTCTTC
cdr3_aa: CASTESGFFSNEQFF